The rows below give T cell receptor beta chains drawn from one sample of a study of shared clonotypes between healthy human individuals. Assay used: immunoSEQ multiplex PCR; TCRdb lists only in-frame clones, some missing. Found here are over 2,000,000 clones, roughly 95% of them singletons; the top ten hold more than 1.5%. The sequencing sample was made of naive CD8+ T cells from PBMCs. The receptors derive from a man younger than 35 in good health. Some clones in this sample may be carry-over from other donors' samples. The CDR3 runs from the conserved cysteine through the conserved F or W. A D gene is named only where the DNA matches it firmly. The listing skips clone size in some rows; elsewhere it reads once, few, many or a size class.

cdr3_length: 14; clone_size: NA; v_call: TRBV6-5; d_call: NA; j_call: TRBJ2-7; cdr3_aa: CASTLEGDPYEQYF; cdr3_nt: TGTGCCAGCACTCTCGAGGGGGACCCCTACGAGCAGTACTTC
cdr3_length: 18; clone_size: NA; v_call: TRBV28; d_call: TRBD2; j_call: TRBJ2-3; cdr3_aa: CASRSSAVAGGPWDTQYF; cdr3_nt: TGTGCCAGCAGATCGTCCGCTGTGGCGGGAGGGCCGTGGGATACGCAGTATTTT
cdr3_length: 15; clone_size: NA; v_call: TRBV29-1; d_call: NA; j_call: TRBJ1-1; cdr3_aa: CSVEKIAIYGPGAFF; cdr3_nt: TGCAGCGTTGAAAAAATCGCAATTTACGGTCCTGGGGCTTTCTTT
cdr3_length: 15; clone_size: NA; v_call: TRBV4-1; d_call: NA; j_call: TRBJ1-3; cdr3_aa: CASSQDRTTGNTIYF; cdr3_nt: TGCGCCAGCAGCCAAGATCGGACAACAGGAAACACCATATATTTT
cdr3_length: 15; clone_size: once; v_call: TRBV28; d_call: TRBD2; j_call: TRBJ2-3; cdr3_aa: CASSLLAGGTDTQYF; cdr3_nt: TGTGCCAGCAGTTTATTAGCGGGCGGGACAGATACGCAGTATTTT
cdr3_length: 13; clone_size: NA; v_call: TRBV27; d_call: NA; j_call: TRBJ2-2; cdr3_aa: CASSWKGTGELFF; cdr3_nt: TGTGCCAGCAGTTGGAAAGGGACCGGGGAGCTGTTTTTT
cdr3_length: 15; clone_size: NA; v_call: TRBV7-9; d_call: NA; j_call: TRBJ1-1; cdr3_aa: CASSFPGGLNTEAFF; cdr3_nt: TGTGCCAGCAGCTTCCCGGGGGGTTTGAACACTGAAGCTTTCTTT
cdr3_length: 13; clone_size: NA; v_call: TRBV7-9; d_call: TRBD1; j_call: TRBJ2-7; cdr3_aa: CASSSPGQVEQYF; cdr3_nt: TGTGCCAGCAGCTCACCGGGACAGGTCGAGCAGTACTTC
cdr3_length: 16; clone_size: NA; v_call: TRBV14; d_call: TRBD2; j_call: TRBJ2-7; cdr3_aa: CASSPSLRTSSNEQYF; cdr3_nt: TGTGCCAGCAGCCCCTCGCTCCGGACTAGCAGCAACGAGCAGTACTTC
cdr3_length: 13; clone_size: NA; v_call: TRBV28; d_call: NA; j_call: TRBJ2-7; cdr3_aa: CASRLRGAYEQYF; cdr3_nt: TGTGCCAGCAGGCTTCGTGGGGCCTACGAGCAGTACTTC
cdr3_length: 14; clone_size: NA; v_call: TRBV7-9; d_call: NA; j_call: TRBJ2-3; cdr3_aa: CASSPGRLTDTQYF; cdr3_nt: TGTGCCAGCAGTCCGGGCCGCCTGACAGATACGCAGTATTTT
cdr3_length: 17; clone_size: NA; v_call: TRBV9; d_call: TRBD2; j_call: TRBJ2-2; cdr3_aa: CASSTRTSGVNTGELFF; cdr3_nt: TGTGCCAGCAGCACCCGGACTAGCGGGGTGAACACCGGGGAGCTGTTTTTT
cdr3_length: 14; clone_size: NA; v_call: TRBV7-6; d_call: NA; j_call: TRBJ2-3; cdr3_aa: CASRPGGPPDTQYF; cdr3_nt: TGTGCCAGCCGCCCTGGGGGGCCGCCAGATACGCAGTATTTT
cdr3_length: 14; clone_size: NA; v_call: TRBV6-5; d_call: NA; j_call: TRBJ2-7; cdr3_aa: CASSPLREPYEQYF; cdr3_nt: TGTGCCAGCAGCCCCCTAAGGGAACCCTACGAGCAGTACTTC
cdr3_length: 12; clone_size: NA; v_call: TRBV30; d_call: TRBD1; j_call: TRBJ1-1; cdr3_aa: CAWGQGGPEAFF; cdr3_nt: TGTGCCTGGGGACAGGGAGGACCCGAAGCTTTCTTT
cdr3_length: 16; clone_size: NA; v_call: TRBV28; d_call: NA; j_call: TRBJ2-1; cdr3_aa: CASRYLEAAHINEQFF; cdr3_nt: TGTGCCAGCAGGTACCTTGAGGCTGCTCATATCAATGAGCAGTTCTTC
cdr3_length: 14; clone_size: once; v_call: TRBV5-5; d_call: NA; j_call: TRBJ2-7; cdr3_aa: CASSLADPFEQQYF; cdr3_nt: TGTGCCAGCAGCTTGGCCGATCCCTTCGAGCAGCAGTACTTC
cdr3_length: 14; clone_size: NA; v_call: TRBV4-2; d_call: NA; j_call: TRBJ2-3; cdr3_aa: CASSQGTATDTQYF; cdr3_nt: TGTGCCAGCAGCCAAGGGACTGCCACAGATACGCAGTATTTT
cdr3_length: 16; clone_size: NA; v_call: TRBV28; d_call: NA; j_call: TRBJ2-7; cdr3_aa: CASSPRPDKTPYEQYF; cdr3_nt: TGTGCCAGCAGTCCCAGGCCCGACAAGACCCCCTACGAGCAGTACTTC
cdr3_length: 16; clone_size: once; v_call: TRBV7-9; d_call: NA; j_call: TRBJ2-3; cdr3_aa: CASSPRDRALWDTQYF; cdr3_nt: TGTGCCAGCAGCCCAAGGGATAGGGCGTTGTGGGATACGCAGTATTTT
cdr3_length: 19; clone_size: NA; v_call: TRBV11-2; d_call: TRBD2; j_call: TRBJ2-1; cdr3_aa: CASSLAGVLREGPYNEQFF; cdr3_nt: TGTGCCAGCAGCTTAGCGGGGGTTCTGCGGGAGGGCCCCTACAATGAGCAGTTCTTC
cdr3_length: 16; clone_size: NA; v_call: TRBV5-5; d_call: NA; j_call: TRBJ2-1; cdr3_aa: CASSPGPFSSYNEQFF; cdr3_nt: TGTGCCAGCAGCCCGGGTCCGTTTAGCTCCTACAATGAGCAGTTCTTC
cdr3_length: 16; clone_size: NA; v_call: TRBV11-1; d_call: NA; j_call: TRBJ2-1; cdr3_aa: CASSWQGGGVYNEQFF; cdr3_nt: TGTGCCAGCAGCTGGCAGGGCGGCGGGGTTTACAATGAGCAGTTCTTC
cdr3_length: 15; clone_size: NA; v_call: TRBV6-5; d_call: NA; j_call: TRBJ2-7; cdr3_aa: CASTAIGSGLLEQYF; cdr3_nt: TGTGCCAGCACCGCCATTGGCAGCGGCCTCCTCGAGCAGTACTTC
cdr3_length: 16; clone_size: NA; v_call: TRBV10-3; d_call: NA; j_call: TRBJ1-1; cdr3_aa: CAISEKDGGKNSEAFF; cdr3_nt: TGTGCCATCAGTGAAAAGGACGGGGGTAAGAACTCTGAAGCTTTCTTT
cdr3_length: 15; clone_size: NA; v_call: TRBV14; d_call: NA; j_call: TRBJ2-7; cdr3_aa: CASSQRTSSTYEQYF; cdr3_nt: TGTGCCAGCAGCCAACGGACAAGTAGTACCTACGAGCAGTACTTC
cdr3_length: 13; clone_size: NA; v_call: TRBV13; d_call: TRBD1; j_call: TRBJ1-4; cdr3_aa: CASSLTDRVELFF; cdr3_nt: TGTGCCAGCAGCTTGACCGACAGGGTGGAACTGTTTTTT
cdr3_length: 16; clone_size: NA; v_call: TRBV4-3; d_call: TRBD2; j_call: TRBJ2-3; cdr3_aa: CASSQDPAGGTDTQYF; cdr3_nt: TGCGCCAGCAGCCAAGATCCCGCGGGAGGAACAGATACGCAGTATTTT
cdr3_length: 15; clone_size: once; v_call: TRBV27; d_call: NA; j_call: TRBJ2-2; cdr3_aa: CASTGRGQNTGELFF; cdr3_nt: TGTGCCAGCACGGGTCGGGGACAGAACACCGGGGAGCTGTTTTTT
cdr3_length: 15; clone_size: NA; v_call: TRBV6-1; d_call: NA; j_call: TRBJ2-1; cdr3_aa: CASSEWSGAGDEQFF; cdr3_nt: TGTGCCAGCAGTGAATGGTCAGGGGCTGGGGATGAGCAGTTCTTC
cdr3_length: 13; clone_size: NA; v_call: TRBV28; d_call: NA; j_call: TRBJ2-7; cdr3_aa: CASTQGGDYEQYF; cdr3_nt: TGTGCCAGCACCCAGGGGGGGGACTACGAGCAGTACTTC
cdr3_length: 15; clone_size: NA; v_call: TRBV18; d_call: TRBD1; j_call: TRBJ2-5; cdr3_aa: CASSPGTGIQETQYF; cdr3_nt: TGTGCCAGCTCACCAGGGACAGGAATACAAGAGACCCAGTACTTC
cdr3_length: 15; clone_size: NA; v_call: TRBV4-2; d_call: TRBD1; j_call: TRBJ2-2; cdr3_aa: CASSQWSGGTGELFF; cdr3_nt: TGTGCCAGCAGCCAATGGTCAGGGGGTACCGGGGAGCTGTTTTTT
cdr3_length: 16; clone_size: NA; v_call: TRBV9; d_call: NA; j_call: TRBJ2-1; cdr3_aa: CASSVLSTGGRDEQFF; cdr3_nt: TGTGCCAGCAGCGTTCTGAGTACTGGCGGTAGGGATGAGCAGTTCTTC
cdr3_length: 15; clone_size: NA; v_call: TRBV19; d_call: NA; j_call: TRBJ1-5; cdr3_aa: CASSMAGSSNQPQHF; cdr3_nt: TGTGCCAGTAGTATGGCAGGTTCTAGCAATCAGCCCCAGCATTTT
cdr3_length: 17; clone_size: NA; v_call: TRBV14; d_call: NA; j_call: TRBJ2-7; cdr3_aa: CASSQGGGALRSYEQYF; cdr3_nt: TGTGCCAGCAGCCAAGGAGGGGGGGCGCTTAGGTCCTACGAGCAGTACTTC
cdr3_length: 17; clone_size: once; v_call: TRBV4-1; d_call: NA; j_call: TRBJ2-5; cdr3_aa: CASSQDWGTRIEETQYF; cdr3_nt: TGCGCCAGCAGCCAAGATTGGGGGACACGTATTGAAGAGACCCAGTACTTC
cdr3_length: 15; clone_size: few; v_call: TRBV27; d_call: NA; j_call: TRBJ1-5; cdr3_aa: CASSLFGGGGQPQHF; cdr3_nt: TGTGCCAGCAGTTTATTCGGGGGAGGAGGACAGCCCCAGCATTTT
cdr3_length: 14; clone_size: NA; v_call: TRBV27; d_call: NA; j_call: TRBJ1-1; cdr3_aa: CASSLYQGPPEAFF; cdr3_nt: TGTGCCAGCAGTTTATACCAGGGGCCCCCTGAAGCTTTCTTT
cdr3_length: 15; clone_size: NA; v_call: TRBV5-5; d_call: TRBD2; j_call: TRBJ2-7; cdr3_aa: CASSIRLAVAYEQYF; cdr3_nt: TGTGCCAGCAGCATAAGACTAGCGGTAGCCTACGAGCAGTACTTC
cdr3_length: 19; clone_size: once; v_call: TRBV7-3; d_call: TRBD2; j_call: TRBJ2-2; cdr3_aa: CASSSTSRVAGLNTGELFF; cdr3_nt: TGTGCCAGCAGCTCAACCAGTCGGGTAGCGGGACTGAACACCGGGGAGCTGTTTTTT
cdr3_length: 15; clone_size: NA; v_call: TRBV7-9; d_call: TRBD1; j_call: TRBJ2-7; cdr3_aa: CASSPRDRGLYEQYF; cdr3_nt: TGTGCCAGCAGCCCCCGCGACAGGGGGCTTTACGAGCAGTACTTC
cdr3_length: 12; clone_size: NA; v_call: TRBV15; d_call: NA; j_call: TRBJ2-2; cdr3_aa: CATSTSGSELFF; cdr3_nt: TGTGCCACCAGCACGAGCGGATCGGAGCTGTTTTTT
cdr3_length: 14; clone_size: once; v_call: TRBV11-2; d_call: NA; j_call: TRBJ1-1; cdr3_aa: CASSYLGGDTEAFF; cdr3_nt: TGTGCCAGCAGTTACCTTGGGGGTGACACTGAAGCTTTCTTT
cdr3_length: 14; clone_size: NA; v_call: TRBV7-9; d_call: NA; j_call: TRBJ2-1; cdr3_aa: CASSPLGNAYEQFF; cdr3_nt: TGTGCCAGCAGTCCGCTGGGGAATGCGTATGAGCAGTTCTTC
cdr3_length: 14; clone_size: NA; v_call: TRBV7-2; d_call: NA; j_call: TRBJ1-2; cdr3_aa: CASSFPGPHYGYTF; cdr3_nt: TGTGCCAGCAGCTTCCCGGGACCGCATTATGGCTACACCTTC
cdr3_length: 14; clone_size: NA; v_call: TRBV11-2; d_call: TRBD1; j_call: TRBJ1-6; cdr3_aa: CASSSGQNNSPLHF; cdr3_nt: TGTGCCAGCAGCTCGGGACAGAATAATTCACCCCTCCACTTT
cdr3_length: 16; clone_size: NA; v_call: TRBV27; d_call: NA; j_call: TRBJ1-5; cdr3_aa: CASSLYPGWNDQPQHF; cdr3_nt: TGTGCCAGCAGTTTATATCCAGGGTGGAACGATCAGCCCCAGCATTTT
cdr3_length: 18; clone_size: NA; v_call: TRBV27; d_call: TRBD1; j_call: TRBJ2-6; cdr3_aa: CASSPRTGEGVWANVLTF; cdr3_nt: TGTGCCAGCAGCCCCAGGACAGGGGAAGGGGTCTGGGCCAACGTCCTGACTTTC